This TCR beta chain was sequenced during a study of human T cells and chemical hapten exposure. Overall study: Across its roughly 24 weeks, the study gave patients weekly diphenylcyclopropenone doses to the scalp.

Germline CDR1 reads SGHTA; CDR2 reads FQGNSA. Trimming took off 1 base at V and 5 bases at J, with 15 bases between the two ends. This CDR3 is 16 amino acids long. Using its own MiXCR run on the RACE reads, TCRdb lists one record per CDR3 protein. The profile shows roughly 120,000 distinct CDR3 sequences, about a tenth of them singletons. This clonotype has ten or more counts. Time point meaning: patch test 2, 6 weeks after DPC sensitization. This sample's treatment: therapeutic diphenylcyclopropenone sensitization with weekly scalp DPC. The receptor's source is a middle-aged woman with alopecia areata. Some clones in this sample may be carry-over from other donors' samples. The V gene is TRBV7-2, the J gene TRBJ2-1; D remains unclear. Sequences were derived from whole blood, sampled in connection with sensitization to the hapten diphenylcyclopropenone (DPC). The DNA for the CDR3 is TGTGCCAGCAGCTTAGGAGGCGGAAACATAAACAATGAGCAGTTCTTC. Its translation: CASSLGGGNINNEQFF.